The entry that follows covers one TCR beta chain sequence. The germline CDR1 and CDR2 sequences are SQVTM and ANQGSEA. V dropped 0 bases and J dropped 0 bases, with 14 bases sitting between them. This CDR3 region has 16 residues. The data are from a study of CD8 T cells in Susac syndrome. TEMRA cells were FACS-enriched, while CD8+ and CD4+ T cells were negatively isolated. Reverse transcription of about 0.5 to 1 ug RNA was carried out with random hexamers. TCRdb used MiXCR to reprocess the immunoSEQ multiplex PCR reads, holding one entry per CDR3 protein. The sample has 150,000 to 200,000 distinct CDR3 sequences, roughly 95% seen once.

Sequencing was carried out using CD4+ T cells from PBMCs. The sequence was collected from a human donor in good health. The chain joins TRBV29-1 to TRBJ1-2; D unclear. CDR3 bases: TGCAGCGTTGAAGACGCTCTGGGCAGATCTAACTATGGCTACACCTTC. Translation gives CSVEDALGRSNYGYTF.